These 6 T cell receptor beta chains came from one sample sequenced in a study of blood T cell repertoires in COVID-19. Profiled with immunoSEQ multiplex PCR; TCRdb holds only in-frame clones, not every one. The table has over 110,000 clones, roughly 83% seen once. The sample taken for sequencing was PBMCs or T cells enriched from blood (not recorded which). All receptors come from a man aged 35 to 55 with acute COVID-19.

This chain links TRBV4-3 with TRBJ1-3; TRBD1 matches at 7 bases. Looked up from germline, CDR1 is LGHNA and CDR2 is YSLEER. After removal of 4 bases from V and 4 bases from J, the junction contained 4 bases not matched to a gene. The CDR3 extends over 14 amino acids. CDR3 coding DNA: TGCGCCAGCAGCCCGACAGGGCAAGGAAACACCATATATTTT. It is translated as CASSPTGQGNTIYF.

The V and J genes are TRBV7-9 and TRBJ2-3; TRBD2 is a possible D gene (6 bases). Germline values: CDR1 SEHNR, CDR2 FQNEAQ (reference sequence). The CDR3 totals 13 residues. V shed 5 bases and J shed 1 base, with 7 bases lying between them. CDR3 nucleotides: TGTGCCAGCAGCCCGGGGGGCACAGATACGCAGTATTTT. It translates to CASSPGGTDTQYF. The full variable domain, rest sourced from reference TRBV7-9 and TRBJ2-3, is DTGVSQNPRHKITKRGQNVTFRCDPISEHNRLYWYRQTLGQGPEFLTYFQNEAQLEKSRLLSDRFSAERPKGSFSTLEIQRTEQGDSAMYLCASSPGGTDTQYFGPGTRLTVL.

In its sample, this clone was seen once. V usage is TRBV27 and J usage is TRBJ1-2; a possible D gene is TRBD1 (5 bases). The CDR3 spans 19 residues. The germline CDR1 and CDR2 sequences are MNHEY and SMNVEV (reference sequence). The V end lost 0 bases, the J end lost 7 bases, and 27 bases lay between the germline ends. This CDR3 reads CASSLSPWGGLAGVSGYTF. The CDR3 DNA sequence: TGTGCCAGCAGTTTATCGCCCTGGGGGGGTCTCGCGGGAGTCAGTGGCTACACCTTC.

The CDR3 coding sequence is TGCGCCAGCAGCCACCATTCCGGGACTAAGGTCCGGCGGCGGGAAGAAAAACTGTTTTTT. This sequence encodes CASSHHSGTKVRRREEKLFF. The V and J genes are TRBV4-1 and TRBJ1-4, with TRBD1 as a possible D gene (5 bases). Trimming removed 3 bases from V and 8 bases from J, with 31 bases in between. CDR1 and CDR2 from the germline V gene are MGHRA and YSYEKL. This CDR3 has 20 residues.

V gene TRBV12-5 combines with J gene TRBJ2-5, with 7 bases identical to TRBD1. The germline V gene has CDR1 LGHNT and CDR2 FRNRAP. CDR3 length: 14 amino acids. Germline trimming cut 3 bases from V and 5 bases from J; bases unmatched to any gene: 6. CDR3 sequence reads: CASGLEGAWETQYF. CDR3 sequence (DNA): TGTGCTAGTGGTTTAGAGGGGGCGTGGGAGACCCAGTACTTC.

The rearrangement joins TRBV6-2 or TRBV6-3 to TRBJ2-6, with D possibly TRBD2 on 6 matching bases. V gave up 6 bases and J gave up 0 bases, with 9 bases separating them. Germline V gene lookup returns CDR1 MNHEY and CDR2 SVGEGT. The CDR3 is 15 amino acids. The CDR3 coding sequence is TGTGCCAGCAGCCTCGGGGGCTCTGGGGCCAACGTCCTGACTTTC. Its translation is CASSLGGSGANVLTF.